Reported below is one TCR beta chain. Its specificity is not known. V dropped 3 bases and J dropped 4 bases, with 10 bases sitting between them. The CDR3 runs to 14 residues. Germline V CDR1 and CDR2: MDHEN, SYDVKM. Sequencing used immunoSEQ multiplex PCR; TCRdb keeps in-frame clones, though not all of them. The sample has around 300,000 clones, less than 90% seen once. The data originate from a study of Ad26.COV2.S vaccination and SARS-CoV-2 variants. Treatment specified: some 19 received Ad26.COV2.S at low or high dose, single or two shots; roughly five received placebo; per-sample allocation not given. Samples were taken on day 63 after the first vaccine or placebo injection. Findings and caveats of the study: The analyses of TCR breadth and depth may have understated the size of total T cell responses.

The origin of this receptor is a person aged 18-65 years who received the Ad26.COV2.S COVID-19 vaccine or a placebo. This chain uses TRBV28 with TRBJ1-5; the D gene is possibly TRBD1 (6 bases). The sequencing used peripheral blood, collected in a trial of Ad26.COV2.S vaccine versus placebo. The CDR3 coding sequence is TGTGCCAGCAGTTTCCGACAGGTAAATCAGCCCCAGCATTTT. The encoded protein is CASSFRQVNQPQHF.